This paragraph reports one T cell receptor beta chain. Sequenced by immunoSEQ multiplex PCR; TCRdb stores in-frame clones only, minus some. Among just under 350,000 clones listed, approximately 87% were seen once. The CDR3 covers 15 residues. V was clipped by 6 bases and J by 5 bases, with 16 bases between them. The germline gives CDR1 SEHNR, CDR2 FQNEAQ (reference sequence). The record originates from a study of blood T cell repertoires in COVID-19. Across the study: T cells, B-cell-depleted T cells, or PBMCs supplied cDNA or gDNA.

The sequence was collected from a woman in her 50s with COVID-19, enrolled during active disease. The sequencing sample was made of peripheral blood. This sequence joins TRBV7-9 and TRBJ1-4, with D maybe TRBD1 (5 bases). CDR3 nucleotides: TGTGCCAGCAGTGCCGGAGACAGTCAGAATGAAAAACTGTTTTTT. Encoded protein: CASSAGDSQNEKLFF.